This entry lists 20 T cell receptor beta chains sequenced from one sample in a study of regulatory T cells in long-lasting Graves disease. Combining iRepertoire HTBI primers with Arm-PCR of CDR3 regions, the authors built TCR beta libraries. In TCRdb, the multiplex PCR reads were re-called with MiXCR into one record per CDR3 protein. The table shows 350,000 to 450,000 distinct CDR3 sequences, with about 21% occurring only once. Time point of the sample: persistent/refractory GD, antithyroid drugs over 5 years with positive TRAb. PBMCs provided the RNA from which the TCR library was made. The starting material was peripheral blood mononuclear cells (PBMCs), obtained when the disease was refractory, from a patient treated with antithyroid drugs. The source of these receptors is a female donor with Graves disease.

The sample holds many counts of this clonotype. One junction end disagrees with the germline gene, perhaps due to a read error. CDR3 region: CASSSGQGAYSPLHF. The CDR3 bases are TGTGCCAGCAGCTCCGGACAGGGGGCCTATTCGCCCCTCCACTTT. The V call is TRBV13, the J call TRBJ1-6; 11 bases map to TRBD1. The CDR3 length is 15 residues. In germline, CDR1 is PRHDT, CDR2 FYEKMQ (reference sequence).

The chain employs TRBV6-1 and TRBJ2-7; possibly TRBD1 or TRBD2 for D (5 bases each). This CDR3 comprises 14 residues. Trimming cost V 2 bases and J 12 bases, with 20 bases left between them. The germline CDR1 and CDR2 sequences are MNHNS and SASEGT. For the CDR3, the DNA is TGTGCCAGCAGTGAATTGGGGACGAATCCCTTACTGTACTTC. As protein: CASSELGTNPLLYF.

This clonotype was counted ten times or more. CDR3 sequence (DNA): TGCAGTGCAGGGATAGCGGGAGACTACGAGCAGTACTTC. Its protein product is CSAGIAGDYEQYF. The chain employs TRBV20-1 and TRBJ2-7; 9 bases are shared with TRBD2. The CDR3 is made up of 13 amino acids. Germline V gives CDR1 DFQATT, CDR2 SNEGSKA (reference sequence). V lost 6 bases to trimming and J lost 3 bases; unmatched junction nucleotides: 6.

This clonotype was detected once. Just one base apart from a much larger clone, this may be a read error. This chain connects TRBV28 to TRBJ2-7; 9 nucleotides align to TRBD1. V dropped 6 bases and J dropped 0; count of bases not matched to a gene: 0. CDR1 MDHEN and CDR2 SYDVKM come from the germline V gene. This CDR3 is built from 13 residues. The CDR3 is CASRGQGSYEQYF. In nucleotides, the CDR3 is TGTGCCAGCAGGGGACAGGGCTCCTACGAGCAGTACTTC.

This clonotype was observed at least ten times. The chain recombines TRBV6-1 with TRBJ1-4; 8 bases fit TRBD1. Trimming removed 2 bases from V and 7 bases from J; junction bases left unmatched: 6. From germline, CDR1 is MNHNS and CDR2 SASEGT. The CDR3 sequence is 15 residues long. The CDR3 protein is CASSEWTGLSEKLFF. CDR3 DNA sequence: TGTGCCAGCAGTGAATGGACAGGGCTGTCTGAAAAACTGTTTTTT.

This clonotype was recorded at least ten times. The chain joins TRBV28 to TRBJ2-7; perhaps TRBD1 as D (6 bases). V gave up 6 bases and J gave up 7 bases, with 13 bases separating them. The germline V gene has CDR1 MDHEN and CDR2 SYDVKM. The CDR3 runs 12 residues. CDR3 DNA sequence: TGTGCCAGCAGATACAGGGTGGGGGAGCAGTACTTC. Translating it yields CASRYRVGEQYF.

This clonotype occurred a few times. The gene calls are TRBV2 and TRBJ2-3; perhaps D is TRBD1 or TRBD2 (6 bases each). Germline V gives CDR1 SNHLY, CDR2 FYNNEI. The CDR3 totals 12 residues. The V and J ends lost 7 bases and 5 bases respectively, with 10 bases between them. CDR3 region: CASTGAIDTQYF. The CDR3, as DNA: TGTGCCAGCACGGGGGCTATAGATACGCAGTATTTT.

This clonotype appeared a few times. The CDR3 nucleotides read TGTGCCAGCTCAATCAAAGACCCCTACGAGCAGTACTTC. Translation gives CASSIKDPYEQYF. The chain carries TRBV18 and TRBJ2-7; D is uncertain. Germline loops: CDR1 KGHSH, CDR2 LQKENI. CDR3 length: 13 residues. V gave up 5 bases and J gave up 2 bases, with 10 bases separating them.

The rearrangement joins TRBV4-1 to TRBJ2-5; tentatively, D is TRBD1 (5 bases). V lost 1 base and J lost 4, with 13 bases in between. The CDR3 is made up of 15 amino acids. The germline gives CDR1 MGHRA, CDR2 YSYEKL. CDR3 protein: CASSQGFRVRETQYF. Here the CDR3 DNA reads TGCGCCAGCAGCCAAGGATTCAGGGTTCGAGAGACCCAGTACTTC.

This chain joins TRBV20-1 and TRBJ2-1; 10 nucleotides agree with TRBD2. The J segment lost 4 bases and the V segment lost 6 bases, leaving 6 bases of the junction unmatched. CDR3 length: 14 residues. The germline gives CDR1 DFQATT, CDR2 SNEGSKA (reference sequence). CDR3 sequence (DNA): TGCAGTGCCCCCGAGACTAGCGGGTACAATGAGCAGTTCTTC. It yields the protein CSAPETSGYNEQFF.

This clonotype has at least ten counts. V is TRBV11-2 and J is TRBJ2-7; TRBD1 is a possible D gene (6 bases). CDR1 is SGHAT, CDR2 FQNNGV, per germline. Trimming took off 1 base at V and 0 bases at J, with 13 bases between the two ends. The CDR3 has 16 amino acids. In nucleotides, the CDR3 is TGTGCCAGCAGCTTAGTTGCGACCAGGGGCTCCTACGAGCAGTACTTC. As protein: CASSLVATRGSYEQYF. Based on the CDR3 plus reference TRBV11-2 and TRBJ2-7, the full variable domain is EAGVAQSPRYKIIEKRQSVAFWCNPISGHATLYWYQQILGQGPKLLIQFQNNGVVDDSQLPKDRFSAERLKGVDSTLKIQPAKLEDSAVYLCASSLVATRGSYEQYFGPGTRLTVT.

The chain recombines TRBV5-1 with TRBJ2-5; the D is unclear. Germline CDR1 and CDR2: SGHRS and YFSETQ. The CDR3 sequence is 15 residues long. Trimming shortened V by 4 bases and J by 3 bases, and 16 bases separated the two germline ends. DNA for the CDR3: TGCGCCAGCAGCGTATTAGACCTCAGAAAAGAGACCCAGTACTTC. Translating it yields CASSVLDLRKETQYF.

The J gene is TRBJ2-7, the V gene TRBV4-1, with TRBD2 as a possible D gene (5 bases). There are 13 residues in the CDR3. The V end was cut by 0 bases, the J end by 9 bases, with 12 bases between. The germline gives CDR1 MGHRA, CDR2 YSYEKL. CDR3 sequence: CASSQDRGALQYF. In nucleotides, the CDR3 is TGCGCCAGCAGCCAAGATCGGGGAGCCCTGCAGTACTTC.

This clonotype was detected a few times. V is TRBV12-3 or TRBV12-4 and J is TRBJ2-1; D not certain. The CDR3 is 18 residues long. V gave up 4 bases and J gave up 4 bases, with 23 bases separating them. CDR3: CASSSTPDISNFYNEQFF. In DNA form, the CDR3 reads TGTGCCAGCAGTTCGACGCCTGACATAAGCAATTTTTACAATGAGCAGTTCTTC.

The chain is built from TRBV5-1 and TRBJ2-7; 8 nucleotides agree with TRBD1. The CDR3 sequence is 15 residues long. Looked up from germline, CDR1 is SGHRS and CDR2 is YFSETQ. V was clipped by 3 bases and J by 4 bases; unmatched bases: 9. The CDR3 nucleotides are TGCGCCAGCAGCTCAACGGACAGGGCGATATACGAGCAGTACTTC. This codes for CASSSTDRAIYEQYF.

This clonotype was counted at least ten times. V is TRBV28 and J is TRBJ1-2, with 7 bases matching TRBD1. This CDR3 comprises 16 residues. J was trimmed by 0 bases and V by 5 bases; bases with no gene match: 9. In germline, CDR1 is MDHEN, CDR2 SYDVKM. CDR3 sequence (DNA): TGTGCCAGCAGTACGGGACAGACTGTCACTAACTATGGCTACACCTTC. Translation gives CASSTGQTVTNYGYTF.

This clonotype was detected a few times. The V and J genes are TRBV5-8 and TRBJ2-7; D unresolved. CDR3 size: 16 residues. Germline CDR1 is SGHTS and CDR2 is YDEGEE. Trimming stripped 3 bases from V and 1 base from J, with 17 bases between. The CDR3 DNA follows: TGTGCCAGCAGCTCCGCCCCGGGCTATTTTTCCTACGAGCAGTACTTC. It specifies CASSSAPGYFSYEQYF.

Turning to this clonotype: At one end the junction does not follow the germline gene, possibly because of a read error. This chain joins TRBV3-1 and TRBJ2-7; D could derive from TRBD1 or TRBD2 (5 bases each). The CDR3 length is 12 residues. Germline CDR1 LGHDT, CDR2 YNNKEL (reference sequence). Here the CDR3 DNA reads TGTGCCAGCAGCCAACCCGGGACGATAAAGAACTTC. It codes for CASSQPGTIKNF.

This clonotype was observed many times. The chain recombines TRBV11-2 with TRBJ2-7; TRBD2 aligns across 12 bases. The germline CDR1 and CDR2 sequences are SGHAT and FQNNGV. This CDR3 contains 14 residues. Losses at the gene ends were 7 bases for V and 6 bases for J; bases not matched to a gene: 7. DNA of the CDR3: TGTGCCAGCAAACAGACTAGCGGGAGTACCGAGCAGTACTTC. Residues: CASKQTSGSTEQYF.

Ten or more counts support this clonotype. J is TRBJ1-1 and V is TRBV5-5; TRBD1 matches at 7 bases. The CDR3 is made up of 14 amino acids. With 4 bases clipped from V and 0 bases from J, the junction kept 3 bases outside the gene matches. The V gene's germline CDR1 is SGHKS and CDR2 YYEKEE (reference sequence). The CDR3, as DNA: TGTGCCAGCAGCCAGGGGGTGATGAACACTGAAGCTTTCTTT. This translates into CASSQGVMNTEAFF.